This is a list of T cell receptor beta chains from one sample in a study of cytomegalovirus exposure and HLA in healthy donors. Clones were read by immunoSEQ multiplex PCR, and TCRdb kept only the in-frame ones, dropping some. The sample includes around 73,000 clones, about 90% seen only once; the top ten take about 4.1%. The sample comprised PBMCs. The receptor source for this set is a woman aged 18 to 35 in good health and CMV-seropositive. The conserved cysteine and the conserved F or W are not part of the CDR3 here.

TRBJ1-1,TRBV6-1,ASSSDRGLFFEAF
TRBJ1-1,TRBV6-5,ASSRVGSEAF
TRBJ2-2,TRBV4-1,ASSQGLGLGELF
TRBJ2-7,TRBV7-2,ASSLDPGGYEQY
TRBJ1-5,TRBV19,ASTLLPGQGNQPQH
TRBJ2-1,TRBV5-6,ASSLQRFMRESYNEQF
TRBJ2-1,TRBV29-1,SVEDLAGYNEQF
TRBJ1-2,TRBV6-1,ASSDVSGLYGYT
TRBJ1-5,TRBV27,ASSLLGSRGNQPQH
TRBJ2-7,TRBV27,ASSPQGFVTYEQY
TRBJ2-7,TRBV5-3,ARSPATSGSCYEQY
TRBJ1-3,TRBV7-9,AIGGSGNTIY
TRBJ2-7,TRBV7-2,ASSLDFLFEQY
TRBJ1-2,TRBV5-5,ASSLDEINYGYT
TRBJ2-3,TRBV27,ASRLRASTDTQY
TRBJ1-5,TRBV7-2,ASSYFYNQPQH
TRBJ2-2,TRBV6-5,ASSYLGLESGELF
TRBJ2-1,TRBV5-4,ASSPPSGSIFDEQF
TRBJ2-1,TRBV4-2,ASSQKVGGGKNEQF
TRBJ2-1,TRBV5-5,ASSHGLASYNEQF
TRBJ2-7,TRBV7-9,ASAGTGTYEQY
TRBJ2-7,TRBV6-1,ASNRNYEQY
TRBJ2-1,TRBV9,ASSVDQREVNEQF
TRBJ2-1,TRBV10-1,ASSDQGAHVNEQF
TRBJ2-1,TRBV27,ASSFLPSRLAGRGGEQF
TRBJ2-2,TRBV27,AAQFSGTSGAYTGELF
TRBJ2-1,TRBV28,ASSGTSGIHEQF
TRBJ2-7,TRBV27,ASSSTSYEQY
TRBJ1-2,TRBV30,AWSGDSYGYT
TRBJ2-1,TRBV4-3,ASSPSALTGYHNEQF
TRBJ2-7,TRBV27,ASSSLLQTYEQY
TRBJ2-1,TRBV29-1,SVDESGGYEQF
TRBJ2-5,TRBV6-5,ASRPSGSSSKTQY
TRBJ2-7,TRBV21-1,ASSKERIGTVSYEQY
TRBJ2-7,TRBV7-7,ASSEGQGANEQY
TRBJ1-2,TRBV27,ASSLSREAGYT
TRBJ2-7,TRBV6-5,ASSSGLGSEQY
TRBJ2-7,TRBV30,AWSVRDRPYEQY
TRBJ1-1,TRBV11-2,ASSSTFEVGEAF
TRBJ1-2,TRBV27,ASSLEQGLNYGYT
TRBJ2-5,TRBV6-5,ASRRGGGETQY
TRBJ2-3,TRBV2,ASRNSPDTQY
TRBJ2-1,TRBV4-2,ASRGIAGGNEQF
TRBJ2-2,TRBV4-3,ASSQDDREETGELF
TRBJ1-3,TRBV13,ASSFSGSAGNTIY
TRBJ2-1,TRBV9,ASSVVAGVYNEQF
TRBJ2-2,TRBV30,AWSLKDRNTGELF
TRBJ1-4,TRBV6-5,ASSRTGKSNEKLF
TRBJ2-7,TRBV6-1,ASSEARGGFAYEQC
TRBJ2-3,TRBV10-3,ASSEASGGSTDTQY
TRBJ2-5,TRBV9,ASSVAGRDYETQY
TRBJ2-7,TRBV9,ASMRVSSGGLDYEQY
TRBJ2-3,TRBV11-2,ASSLVKLVTDTQY
TRBJ2-3,TRBV6-4,ASSEMEQGIDTQY
TRBJ2-3,TRBV14,ASSRPGERTDTQY
TRBJ2-1,TRBV2,ASIGGANEQF